This is a list of T cell receptor beta chains from one sample in a study of neurological immune-mediated disorders. Via MiXCR, TCRdb re-called the 5' RACE reads, giving one row per CDR3 protein. The table has roughly 65,000 distinct CDR3 sequences, about 4% seen once. The material sequenced was PBMCs. Every receptor here comes from a middle-aged man with multiple sclerosis. The CDR3 runs from the conserved cysteine through the conserved F or W. Fields, in order: V gene, J gene, clone size, D gene, CDR3 DNA, CDR3 protein. A D gene is named only where the DNA matches it firmly. A row's size may be missing; if present it is once, few, many or a size class.

>TRBV12-3/TRBV12-4|TRBJ2-1|many|-
TGTGCCAGCAGCCTACCTCAGGGGAACAATGAGCAGTTCTTC
CASSLPQGNNEQFF
>TRBV20-1|TRBJ1-5|many|-
TGCAGTGCCGGTAATAGACAGCCGGATAGCAATCAGCCCCAGCATTTT
CSAGNRQPDSNQPQHF
>TRBV7-3|TRBJ2-2|many|-
TGTGCCAGCAGCCGGACGCACAGGAACACCGGGGAGCTGTTTTTT
CASSRTHRNTGELFF
>TRBV20-1|TRBJ1-1|many|-
TGCAGCTTCGTTGGTGGTGTAAGTAACACTGAAGCTTTCTTT
CSFVGGVSNTEAFF
>TRBV6-2/TRBV6-3|TRBJ1-1|many|-
TGTGCCAGCGGAATAGGTGGGATCGCTGAAGCTTTCTTT
CASGIGGIAEAFF
>TRBV6-6|TRBJ2-1|many|-
TGTGCCAGCAGAGTTACCCCCGGGACGAATGAGCAGTTCTTC
CASRVTPGTNEQFF
>TRBV5-6|TRBJ1-2|many|-
TGTGCCAGCAGCTTGGAAGCTAACTATGGCTACACCTTC
CASSLEANYGYTF
>TRBV14|TRBJ1-2|many|-
TGTGCCAGCAGCCCGGCTCTCTCTCGGGGCTACACCTTC
CASSPALSRGYTF
>TRBV4-3|TRBJ2-2|-|TRBD2
TGCGCCAGCAGCCAAAGCGGGGGGGGCACCGGGGAGCTGTTTTTT
CASSQSGGGTGELFF
>TRBV7-2|TRBJ2-3|-|TRBD2
TGTGCCAGCAGCTTAACGGGGGGGAATACGCAGTATTTT
CASSLTGGNTQYF